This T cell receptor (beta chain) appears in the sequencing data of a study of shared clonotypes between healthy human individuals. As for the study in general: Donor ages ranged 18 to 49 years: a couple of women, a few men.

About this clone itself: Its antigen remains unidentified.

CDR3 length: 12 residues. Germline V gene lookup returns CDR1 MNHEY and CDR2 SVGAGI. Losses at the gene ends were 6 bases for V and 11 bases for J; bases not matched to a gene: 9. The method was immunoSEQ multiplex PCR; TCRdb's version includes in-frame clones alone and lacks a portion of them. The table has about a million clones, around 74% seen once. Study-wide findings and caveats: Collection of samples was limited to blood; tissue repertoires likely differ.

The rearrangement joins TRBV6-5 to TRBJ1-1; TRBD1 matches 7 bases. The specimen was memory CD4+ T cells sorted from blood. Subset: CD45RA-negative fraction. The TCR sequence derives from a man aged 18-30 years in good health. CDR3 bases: TGTGCCAGCAGCCCGGGACAGCGAGGCGCTTTCTTT. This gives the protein CASSPGQRGAFF.